A selection of T cell receptor beta chains follows, all from one sample in a study of cytotoxic CD8 clonotypes in ibrutinib-treated CLL. The protocol was immunoSEQ multiplex PCR, while the TCRdb copy is restricted to in-frame clones and leaves out a portion. The sample carries some 200,000 clones, 72% recorded once. The sample here was PBMCs, taken after 24 months of ibrutinib treatment. Every receptor here comes from a human donor with chronic lymphocytic leukemia. Each CDR3 is given with its conserved first and last residue. A D gene is named only where the DNA matches it firmly. Clone size appears in some rows only: once, few, many, or a class for an expanded clone.

j_call | clone_size | v_call | d_call | cdr3_nt | cdr3_aa
TRBJ1-3 | - | TRBV14 | - | TGTGCCAGCAGCCCCCTCGGGAACACCATATATTTT | CASSPLGNTIYF
TRBJ2-7 | - | TRBV5-1 | TRBD2 | TGCGCCAGCACCGACGGGACTAGCGGGAGGGTTGGCTACGAGCAGTACTTC | CASTDGTSGRVGYEQYF
TRBJ1-5 | - | TRBV10-3 | - | TGTGCCATCAGCACCCGGGGGGATAGCAATCAGCCCCAGCATTTT | CAISTRGDSNQPQHF
TRBJ1-2 | - | TRBV11-2 | - | TGTGCCAGCAGCTCCGACAGTTTCTATGGCTACACCTTC | CASSSDSFYGYTF
TRBJ1-3 | - | TRBV7-9 | - | TGTGCCAGCAGCGAAGCAGGAAACACCATATATTTT | CASSEAGNTIYF
TRBJ2-5 | - | TRBV29-1 | - | TGCAGCGTCGACACTCTGGGGACCCAGTACTTC | CSVDTLGTQYF
TRBJ1-5 | once | TRBV18 | - | TGTGCCAGCTCACCCGACAGCCATCAGCCCCAGCATTTT | CASSPDSHQPQHF
TRBJ1-3 | - | TRBV5-1 | - | TGCGCCAGCAGCCCGGAGAACTCTGGAAACACCATATATTTT | CASSPENSGNTIYF
TRBJ1-2 | - | TRBV29-1 | TRBD1 | TGCAGCGTTGAGCACCGGGACAGGGGGTCTCGTTACTATGGCTACACCTTC | CSVEHRDRGSRYYGYTF
TRBJ1-2 | few | TRBV15 | - | TGTGCCACCAGCAGAGATAGGGCCGGTAACTATGGCTACACCTTC | CATSRDRAGNYGYTF
TRBJ2-1 | - | TRBV13 | TRBD2 | TGTGCCAGCAGCACCATAGCGGGAGCGGTTCGCAATGAGCAGTTCTTC | CASSTIAGAVRNEQFF
TRBJ2-5 | - | TRBV29-1 | - | TGCAGCGGGACTGGGGAGACCCAGTACTTC | CSGTGETQYF
TRBJ2-1 | - | TRBV6-1 | TRBD2 | TGTGCCAGCAGAAGCGGGGGTGAGCAGTTCTTC | CASRSGGEQFF
TRBJ2-1 | - | TRBV29-1 | - | TGCAGCGTTGATGTGGGGTTGGGGTTCTTC | CSVDVGLGFF
TRBJ2-1 | - | TRBV2 | TRBD1 | TGTGCCAGCAGGCATGCGGGACAGGGCCACAATGAGCAGTTCTTC | CASRHAGQGHNEQFF
TRBJ2-7 | - | TRBV7-9 | TRBD2 | TGTGCCAGCAGCTTGGGGTTCGGGACTAGCGGGAGTGTCGAGCAGTACTTC | CASSLGFGTSGSVEQYF
TRBJ1-2 | - | TRBV28 | TRBD1 | TGTGCCAGCAGTTACATACCCGGGACAGTTTATGGCTACACCTTC | CASSYIPGTVYGYTF
TRBJ2-7 | once | TRBV9 | - | TGTGCCAGCAGCGGAGGTTCAGGGGCGGACTACGAGCAGTACTTC | CASSGGSGADYEQYF
TRBJ1-1 | once | TRBV29-1 | - | TGCAGCGTTGAAGGGGCTGGGAACACTGAAGCTTTCTTT | CSVEGAGNTEAFF
TRBJ1-1 | - | TRBV30 | TRBD1 | TGTGCCTGGACCCTGATGGGGACAGGGGAGTCTTTCTTT | CAWTLMGTGESFF
TRBJ1-1 | - | TRBV9 | - | TGTGCCAGCAGCGTTGAGGGTCGGGGGAACACTGAAGCTTTCTTT | CASSVEGRGNTEAFF
TRBJ1-2 | - | TRBV4-3 | - | TGCGCCAGCAGCCGCCGGGGTATCTATGGCTACACCTTC | CASSRRGIYGYTF
TRBJ2-7 | - | TRBV5-1 | - | TGCGCCAGCAGCCCGGGACCGTGGGGGTACGAGCAGTACTTC | CASSPGPWGYEQYF
TRBJ1-1 | - | TRBV30 | - | TGTGCCTGGACCGATAGGGTTCAAGCTTTCTTT | CAWTDRVQAFF
TRBJ2-5 | - | TRBV2 | TRBD1 | TGTGCCAGCACTCGGACAGGGGGGAATGGAGAGACCCAGTACTTC | CASTRTGGNGETQYF
TRBJ1-2 | - | TRBV15 | TRBD1 | TGTGCCACCAGCAGACCGGCGGGACAGGGAAACTATGGCTACACCTTC | CATSRPAGQGNYGYTF
TRBJ1-5 | - | TRBV19 | - | TGTGCCAGTAGTCTGGGGATGGGGACACAGCATTTT | CASSLGMGTQHF
TRBJ2-1 | - | TRBV7-2 | TRBD1 | TGTGCCAGCAGCGCACAGGGGTCTGACAACAATGAGCAGTTCTTC | CASSAQGSDNNEQFF
TRBJ1-3 | - | TRBV30 | TRBD1 | TGTGCCTGGAACTCAGGGGGGAGCTCTGGAAACACCATATATTTT | CAWNSGGSSGNTIYF
TRBJ2-7 | - | TRBV6-1 | TRBD2 | TGTGCCAGCAGTGGGACTAGCGGAACCTACGAGCAGTACTTC | CASSGTSGTYEQYF
TRBJ1-5 | - | TRBV27 | - | TGTGCCAGCAGTTTAAATTCAGGCCATAGCAATCAGCCCCAGCATTTT | CASSLNSGHSNQPQHF
TRBJ2-3 | - | TRBV9 | TRBD2 | TGTGCCAGCAGCGTAGGGCGGGCGGGAGCAACAGATACGCAGTATTTT | CASSVGRAGATDTQYF
TRBJ1-3 | - | TRBV18 | - | TGTGCCAGCTCACCTGGGGTTAACTCTGGAAACACCATATATTTT | CASSPGVNSGNTIYF
TRBJ1-1 | few | TRBV5-1 | - | TGCGCCAGCAGCCCTTCGACAGGCTGGCCTGAAGCTTTCTTT | CASSPSTGWPEAFF
TRBJ1-5 | few | TRBV28 | TRBD1 | TGTGCCAGCAGACCCCAGGGGGGGTGGGATCAGCCCCAGCATTTT | CASRPQGGWDQPQHF
TRBJ2-1 | - | TRBV7-6 | TRBD1 | TGTGCCAGCAACACCGACCTTACCGGGACAGGGCTAAACGGGGTCAAAAATGAGCAGTTCTTC | CASNTDLTGTGLNGVKNEQFF
TRBJ1-4 | - | TRBV5-1 | - | TGCGCCAGCAGCTTGGTTTCGGCAACTAATGAAAAACTGTTTTTT | CASSLVSATNEKLFF
TRBJ2-5 | - | TRBV7-9 | - | TGTGCCAGCAGCTCGGACCCGCCGGTGCAGGAGACCCAGTACTTC | CASSSDPPVQETQYF
TRBJ2-3 | - | TRBV9 | - | TGTGCCAGCAGCCTTAGCGCGACTAGCACAGATACGCAGTATTTT | CASSLSATSTDTQYF
TRBJ2-7 | few | TRBV11-2 | TRBD2 | TGTGCCAGCAGCTTAAGGCCGACTAGCGGGAGCTACGAGCAGTACTTC | CASSLRPTSGSYEQYF
TRBJ1-1 | - | TRBV7-3 | TRBD1 | TGTGCCAGCAGTTATAGACAGGGTGGTACTGAAGCTTTCTTT | CASSYRQGGTEAFF
TRBJ2-1 | - | TRBV9 | TRBD2 | TGTGCCAGCACCCTGACTAGCGGGACTTACAATGAGCAGTTCTTC | CASTLTSGTYNEQFF
TRBJ2-2 | - | TRBV2 | - | TGTGCCAGCAGTGAAAAAGGGTTTTTGGGGGCGCTGAGCGGGGAGCTGTTTTTT | CASSEKGFLGALSGELFF
TRBJ2-3 | - | TRBV5-1 | TRBD1 | TGCGCCAGCAGCCAGGGACAGGGTTACACAGATACGCAGTATTTT | CASSQGQGYTDTQYF
TRBJ2-3 | few | TRBV5-4 | TRBD2 | TGTGCCAGCAGCCCCGTACTAGCGGGAGGGGCAGATACGCAGTATTTT | CASSPVLAGGADTQYF
TRBJ2-7 | - | TRBV15 | TRBD1 | TGTGCCACCAGCAAGCAGGGGGCGCGTCACGAGCAGTACTTC | CATSKQGARHEQYF
TRBJ2-3 | - | TRBV7-2 | TRBD2 | TGTGCCAGCAGCTTTCGGCGGGAGGATTTATATACGCAGTATTTT | CASSFRREDLYTQYF
TRBJ1-1 | - | TRBV19 | - | TGTGCCAGTAGTATGTTCGGGAACACTGAAGCTTTCTTT | CASSMFGNTEAFF
TRBJ1-1 | - | TRBV6-1 | - | TGTGCCAGCAGTGAAAGAGAGACCCTAACTGAAGCTTTCTTT | CASSERETLTEAFF
TRBJ1-5 | - | TRBV28 | TRBD1 | TGTGCCAGCAGTTTGGCGACAGGGAGGGCCCAGCATTTT | CASSLATGRAQHF
TRBJ2-7 | - | TRBV19 | TRBD1 | TGTGCCAGTAGTTCCCGGACAGGGGGCACCTACGAGCAGTACTTC | CASSSRTGGTYEQYF
TRBJ2-3 | few | TRBV5-5 | TRBD2 | TGTGCCAGCAGCTTGGAGATCTCGGCGGGAGGTAATATAGATACGCAGTATTTT | CASSLEISAGGNIDTQYF
TRBJ2-1 | once | TRBV2 | - | TGTGCCAGCAGTGAAAGGGGGGGTGGATACAATGAGCAGTTCTTC | CASSERGGGYNEQFF